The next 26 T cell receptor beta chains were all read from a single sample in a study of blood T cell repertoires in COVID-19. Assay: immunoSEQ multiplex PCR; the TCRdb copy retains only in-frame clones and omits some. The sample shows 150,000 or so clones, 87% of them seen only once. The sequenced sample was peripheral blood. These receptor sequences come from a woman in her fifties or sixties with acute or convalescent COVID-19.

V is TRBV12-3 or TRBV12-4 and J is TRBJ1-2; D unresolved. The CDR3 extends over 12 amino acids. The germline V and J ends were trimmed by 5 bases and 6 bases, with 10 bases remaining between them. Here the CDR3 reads CASSPTENGYTF. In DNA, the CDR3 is TGTGCCAGCAGTCCCACAGAAAATGGCTACACCTTC.

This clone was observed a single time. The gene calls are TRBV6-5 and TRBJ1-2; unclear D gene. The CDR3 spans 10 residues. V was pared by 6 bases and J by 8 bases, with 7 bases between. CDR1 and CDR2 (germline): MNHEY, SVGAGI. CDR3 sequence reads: CASSRGGYTF. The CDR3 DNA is TGTGCCAGCAGCCGCGGGGGCTACACCTTC.

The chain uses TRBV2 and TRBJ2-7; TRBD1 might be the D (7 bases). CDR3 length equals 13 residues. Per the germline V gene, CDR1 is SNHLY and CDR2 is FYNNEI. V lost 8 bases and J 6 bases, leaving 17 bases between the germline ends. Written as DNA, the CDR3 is TGTGCCAGCGTTACAGGGGTCGGGGGCGAGCAGTACTTC. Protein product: CASVTGVGGEQYF.

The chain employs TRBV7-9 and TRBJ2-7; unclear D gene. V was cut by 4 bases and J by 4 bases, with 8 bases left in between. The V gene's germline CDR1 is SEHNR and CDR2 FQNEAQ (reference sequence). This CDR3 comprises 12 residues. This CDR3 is CASSSLDYEQYF. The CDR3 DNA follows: TGTGCCAGCAGCTCCCTAGATTACGAGCAGTACTTC. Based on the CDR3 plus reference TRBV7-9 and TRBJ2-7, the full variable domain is DTGVSQNPRHKITKRGQNVTFRCDPISEHNRLYWYRQTLGQGPEFLTYFQNEAQLEKSRLLSDRFSAERPKGSFSTLEIQRTEQGDSAMYLCASSSLDYEQYFGPGTRLTVT.

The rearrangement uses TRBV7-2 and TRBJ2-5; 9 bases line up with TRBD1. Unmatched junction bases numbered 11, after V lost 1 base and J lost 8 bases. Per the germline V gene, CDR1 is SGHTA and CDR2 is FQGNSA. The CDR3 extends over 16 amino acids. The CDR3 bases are TGTGCCAGCAGCTTAGGCTCTAGGAGGACAGGGGAAACCCAGTACTTC. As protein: CASSLGSRRTGETQYF.

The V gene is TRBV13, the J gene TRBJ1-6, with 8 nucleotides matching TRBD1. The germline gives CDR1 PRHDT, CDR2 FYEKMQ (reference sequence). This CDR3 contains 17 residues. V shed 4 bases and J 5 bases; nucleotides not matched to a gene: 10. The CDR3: CASSSTDQGQDNSPLHF. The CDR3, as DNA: TGTGCCAGCAGCTCCACCGATCAGGGACAGGATAATTCACCCCTCCACTTT.

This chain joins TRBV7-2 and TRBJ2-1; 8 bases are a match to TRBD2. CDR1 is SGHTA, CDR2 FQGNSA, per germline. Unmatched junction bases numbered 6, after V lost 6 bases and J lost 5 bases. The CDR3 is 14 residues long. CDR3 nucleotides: TGTGCCAGCAGAGCTCAACTAGCGGACAATGAGCAGTTCTTC. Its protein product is CASRAQLADNEQFF.

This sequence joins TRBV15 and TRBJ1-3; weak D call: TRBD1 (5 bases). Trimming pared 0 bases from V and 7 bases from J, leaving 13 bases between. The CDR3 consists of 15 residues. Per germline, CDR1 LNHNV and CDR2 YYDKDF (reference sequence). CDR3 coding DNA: TGTGCCACCAGCAGAGACAGGGTAGTAGGGAACACCATATATTTT. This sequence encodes CATSRDRVVGNTIYF.

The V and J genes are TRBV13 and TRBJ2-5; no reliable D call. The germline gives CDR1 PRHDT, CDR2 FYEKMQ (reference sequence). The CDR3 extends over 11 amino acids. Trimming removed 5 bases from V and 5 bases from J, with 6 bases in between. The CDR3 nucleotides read TGTGCCAGCAGCCCCCGGGAGACCCAGTACTTC. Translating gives CASSPRETQYF.

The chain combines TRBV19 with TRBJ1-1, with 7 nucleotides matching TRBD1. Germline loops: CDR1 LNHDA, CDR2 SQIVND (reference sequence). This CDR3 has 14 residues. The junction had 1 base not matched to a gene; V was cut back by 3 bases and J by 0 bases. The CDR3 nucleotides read TGTGCCAGTAGTATGGGACAGATGAACACTGAAGCTTTCTTT. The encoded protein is CASSMGQMNTEAFF.

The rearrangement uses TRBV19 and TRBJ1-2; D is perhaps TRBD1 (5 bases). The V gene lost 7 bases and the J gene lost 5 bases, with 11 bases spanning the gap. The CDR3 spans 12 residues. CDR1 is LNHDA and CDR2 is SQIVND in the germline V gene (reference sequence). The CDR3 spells CASMEGRYGYTF. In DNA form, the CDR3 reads TGTGCCAGTATGGAGGGGAGGTATGGCTACACCTTC.

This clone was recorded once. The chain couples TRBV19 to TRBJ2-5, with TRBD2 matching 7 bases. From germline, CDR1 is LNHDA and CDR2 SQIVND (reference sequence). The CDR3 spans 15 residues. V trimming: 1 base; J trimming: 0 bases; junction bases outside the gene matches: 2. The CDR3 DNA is TGTGCCAGTAGTATAGGGGGGGGGAACCAAGAGACCCAGTACTTC. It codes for CASSIGGGNQETQYF.

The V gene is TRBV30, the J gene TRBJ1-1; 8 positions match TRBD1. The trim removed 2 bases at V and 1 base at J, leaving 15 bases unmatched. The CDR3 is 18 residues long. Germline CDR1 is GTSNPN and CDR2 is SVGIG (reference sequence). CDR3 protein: CAWSNRRPGGWGNTEAFF. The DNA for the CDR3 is TGTGCCTGGAGTAATCGTCGGCCAGGGGGCTGGGGGAACACTGAAGCTTTCTTT.

In DNA form, the CDR3 reads TGTGCCAGCAGTCGGTCCCGGGACAGGGATTCACCCCTCCACTTT. Its translation: CASSRSRDRDSPLHF. This chain links TRBV6-5 with TRBJ1-6, with TRBD1 matching over 9 bases. Germline values: CDR1 MNHEY, CDR2 SVGAGI. CDR3 length equals 15 residues. J was trimmed by 8 bases and V by 5 bases; bases with no gene match: 7.

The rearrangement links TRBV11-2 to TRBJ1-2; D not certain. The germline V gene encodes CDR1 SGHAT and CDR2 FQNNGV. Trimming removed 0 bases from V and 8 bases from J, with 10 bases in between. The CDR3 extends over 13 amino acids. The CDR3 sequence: CASSLESLAGYTF. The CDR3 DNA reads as TGTGCCAGCAGCTTAGAGTCACTTGCAGGCTACACCTTC.

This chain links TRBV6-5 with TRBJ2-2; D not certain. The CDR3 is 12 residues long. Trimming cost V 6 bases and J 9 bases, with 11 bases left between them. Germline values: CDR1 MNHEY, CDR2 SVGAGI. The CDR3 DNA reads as TGTGCCAGCAGCCCCAAAATTCGGGAGCTGTTTTTT. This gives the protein CASSPKIRELFF.

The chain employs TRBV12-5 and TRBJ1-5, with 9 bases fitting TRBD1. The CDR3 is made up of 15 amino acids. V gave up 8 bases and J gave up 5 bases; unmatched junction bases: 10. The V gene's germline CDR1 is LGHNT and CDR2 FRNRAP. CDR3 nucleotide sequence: TGTGCTAGTTCCACCCGGGACAGGGCCGATCAGCCCCAGCATTTT. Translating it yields CASSTRDRADQPQHF.

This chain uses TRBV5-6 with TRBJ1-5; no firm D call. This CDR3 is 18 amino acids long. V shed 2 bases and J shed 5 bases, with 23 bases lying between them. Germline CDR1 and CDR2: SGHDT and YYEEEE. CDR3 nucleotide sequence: TGTGCCAGCAGCTTTATTACAGCTTCCACTAGTTTCCATCAGCCCCAGCATTTT. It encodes CASSFITASTSFHQPQHF.

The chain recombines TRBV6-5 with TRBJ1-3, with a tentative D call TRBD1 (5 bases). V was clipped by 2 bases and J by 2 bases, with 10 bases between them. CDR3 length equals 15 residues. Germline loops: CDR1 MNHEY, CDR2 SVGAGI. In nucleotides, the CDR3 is TGTGCCAGCAGTTACGGGGGGATGCCTGGAAACACCATATATTTT. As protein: CASSYGGMPGNTIYF.

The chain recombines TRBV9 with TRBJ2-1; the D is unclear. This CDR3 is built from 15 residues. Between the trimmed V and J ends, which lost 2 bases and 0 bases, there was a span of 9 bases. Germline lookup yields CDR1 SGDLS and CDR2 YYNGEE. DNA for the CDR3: TGTGCCAGCAGCGTGGCGGATAGCTCCTACAATGAGCAGTTCTTC. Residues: CASSVADSSYNEQFF. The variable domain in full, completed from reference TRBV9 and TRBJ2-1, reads DSGVTQTPKHLITATGQRVTLRCSPRSGDLSVYWYQQSLDQGLQFLIQYYNGEERAKGNILERFSAQQFPDLHSELNLSSLELGDSALYFCASSVADSSYNEQFFGPGTRLTVL.

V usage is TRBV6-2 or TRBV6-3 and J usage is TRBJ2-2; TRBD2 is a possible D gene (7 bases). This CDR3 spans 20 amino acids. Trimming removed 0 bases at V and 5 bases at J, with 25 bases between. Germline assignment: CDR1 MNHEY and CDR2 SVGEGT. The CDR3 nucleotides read TGTGCCAGCAGTTACTCTATCGGGGGGCCCTACGCTTTTTCGACCGGGGAGCTGTTTTTT. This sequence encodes CASSYSIGGPYAFSTGELFF.

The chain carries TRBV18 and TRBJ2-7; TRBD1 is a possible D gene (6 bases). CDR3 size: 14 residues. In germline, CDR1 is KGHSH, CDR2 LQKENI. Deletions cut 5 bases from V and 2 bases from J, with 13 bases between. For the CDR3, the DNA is TGTGCCAGCTCATCCTGGACAGATCCCTACGAGCAGTACTTC. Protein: CASSSWTDPYEQYF.

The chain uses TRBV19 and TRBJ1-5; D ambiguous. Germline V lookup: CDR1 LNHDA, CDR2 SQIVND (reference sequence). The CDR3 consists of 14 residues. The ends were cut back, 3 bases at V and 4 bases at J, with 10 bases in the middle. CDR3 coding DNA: TGTGCCAGTAGTATTCCAGCGGCGAATCAGCCCCAGCATTTT. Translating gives CASSIPAANQPQHF.

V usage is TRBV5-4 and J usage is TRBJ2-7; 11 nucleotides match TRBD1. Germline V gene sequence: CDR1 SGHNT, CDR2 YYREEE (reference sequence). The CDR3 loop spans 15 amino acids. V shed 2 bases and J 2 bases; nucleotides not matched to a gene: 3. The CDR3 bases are TGTGCCAGCAGCTTATTGGGACAGGGGGCCTACGAGCAGTACTTC. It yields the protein CASSLLGQGAYEQYF.

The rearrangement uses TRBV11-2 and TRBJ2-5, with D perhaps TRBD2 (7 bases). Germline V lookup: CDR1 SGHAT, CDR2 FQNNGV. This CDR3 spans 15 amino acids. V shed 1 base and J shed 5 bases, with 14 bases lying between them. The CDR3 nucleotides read TGTGCCAGCAGCTTAGTTCGGGGGGCCGGTGAGACCCAGTACTTC. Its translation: CASSLVRGAGETQYF.

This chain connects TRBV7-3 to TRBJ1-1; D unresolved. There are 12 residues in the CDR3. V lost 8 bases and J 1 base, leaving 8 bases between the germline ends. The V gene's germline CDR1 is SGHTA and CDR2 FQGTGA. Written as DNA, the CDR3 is TGTGCCAGCGGGTCAGGGAACACTGAAGCTTTCTTT. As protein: CASGSGNTEAFF. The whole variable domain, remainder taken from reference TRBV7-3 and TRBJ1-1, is GAGVSQTPSNKVTEKGKYVELRCDPISGHTALYWYRQSLGQGPEFLIYFQGTGAADDSGLPNDRFFAVRPEGSVSTLKIQRTERGDSAVYLCASGSGNTEAFFGQGTRLTVV.